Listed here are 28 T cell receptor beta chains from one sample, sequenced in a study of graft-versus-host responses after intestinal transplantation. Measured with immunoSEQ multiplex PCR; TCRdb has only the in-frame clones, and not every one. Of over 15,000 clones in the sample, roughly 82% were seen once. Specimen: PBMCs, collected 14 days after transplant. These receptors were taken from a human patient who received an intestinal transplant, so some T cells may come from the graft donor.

CDR3: CASARTAPNTEAFF. DNA of the CDR3: TGCGCCAGCGCCCGGACAGCCCCGAACACTGAAGCTTTCTTT. This sequence joins TRBV5-1 and TRBJ1-1; the D gene is possibly TRBD1 (6 bases). V lost 7 bases, J lost 1 base, and 14 bases lay in between. Germline V gene data show CDR1 as SGHRS and CDR2 as YFSETQ. This CDR3 has 14 residues.

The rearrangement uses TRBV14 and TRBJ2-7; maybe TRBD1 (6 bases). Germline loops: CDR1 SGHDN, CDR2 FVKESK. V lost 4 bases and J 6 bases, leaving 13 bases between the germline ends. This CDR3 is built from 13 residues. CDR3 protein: CASSLRGQREQYF. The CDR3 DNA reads TGTGCCAGCAGCCTACGCGGACAGCGCGAGCAGTACTTC.

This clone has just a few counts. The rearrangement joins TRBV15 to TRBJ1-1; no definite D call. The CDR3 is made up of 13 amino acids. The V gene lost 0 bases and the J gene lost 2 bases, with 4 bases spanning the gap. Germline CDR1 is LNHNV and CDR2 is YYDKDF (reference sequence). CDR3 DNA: TGTGCCACCAGCAGAGACAAAAACACTGAAGCTTTCTTT. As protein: CATSRDKNTEAFF.

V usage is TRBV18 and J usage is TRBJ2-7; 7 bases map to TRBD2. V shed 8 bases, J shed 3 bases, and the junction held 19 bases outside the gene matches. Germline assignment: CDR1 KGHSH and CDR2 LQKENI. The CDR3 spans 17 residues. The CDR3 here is CASARHFGLAVYYEQYF. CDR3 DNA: TGTGCCAGCGCCCGTCATTTCGGGCTAGCGGTCTACTACGAGCAGTACTTC. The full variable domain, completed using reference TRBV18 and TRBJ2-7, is NAGVMQNPRHLVRRRGQEARLRCSPMKGHSHVYWYRQLPEEGLKFMVYLQKENIIDESGMPKERFSAEFPKEGPSILRIQQVVRGDSAAYFCASARHFGLAVYYEQYFGPGTRLTVT.

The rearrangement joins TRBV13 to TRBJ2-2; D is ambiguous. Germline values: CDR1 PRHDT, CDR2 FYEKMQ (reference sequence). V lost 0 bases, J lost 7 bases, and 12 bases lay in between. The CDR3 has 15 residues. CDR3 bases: TGTGCCAGCAGCTTAGGCCGGCTAGAGGTCGGGGAGCTGTTTTTT. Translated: CASSLGRLEVGELFF.

This CDR3 reads CASSQHRGAQYF. CDR3 in DNA: TGTGCCAGCAGCCAACACCGGGGGGCCCAGTACTTC. This chain joins TRBV5-4 and TRBJ2-5; 7 bases line up with TRBD2. Germline values: CDR1 SGHNT, CDR2 YYREEE (reference sequence). The CDR3 contains 12 residues. Trimming cost V 4 bases and J 9 bases; bases outside gene matches: 6.

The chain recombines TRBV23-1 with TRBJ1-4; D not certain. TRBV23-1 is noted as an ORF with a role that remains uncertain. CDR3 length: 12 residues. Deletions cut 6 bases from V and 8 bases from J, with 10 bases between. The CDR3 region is CASRPYREKLFF. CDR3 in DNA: TGCGCCAGCAGACCTTATCGGGAAAAACTGTTTTTT.

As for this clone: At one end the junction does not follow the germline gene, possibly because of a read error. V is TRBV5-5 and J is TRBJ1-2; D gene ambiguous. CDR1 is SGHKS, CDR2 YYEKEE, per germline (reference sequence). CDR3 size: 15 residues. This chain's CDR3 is CASSLDLLVDYGYTF. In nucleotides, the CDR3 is TGTGCCAGCAGTTTGGACCTACTAGTGGACTATGGCTACACCTTC.

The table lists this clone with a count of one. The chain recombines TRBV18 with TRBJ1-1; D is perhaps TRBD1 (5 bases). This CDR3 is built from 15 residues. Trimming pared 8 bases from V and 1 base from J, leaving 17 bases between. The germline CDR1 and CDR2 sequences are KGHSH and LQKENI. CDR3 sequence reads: CASLEAGTSNTEAFF. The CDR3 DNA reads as TGTGCCAGCCTCGAAGCCGGGACTTCGAACACTGAAGCTTTCTTT.

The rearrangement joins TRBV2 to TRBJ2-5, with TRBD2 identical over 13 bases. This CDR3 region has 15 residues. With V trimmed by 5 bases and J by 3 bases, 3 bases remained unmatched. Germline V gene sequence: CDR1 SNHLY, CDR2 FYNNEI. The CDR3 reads CASSRGLAGEETQYF. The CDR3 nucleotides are TGTGCCAGCAGTCGCGGACTAGCGGGAGAAGAGACCCAGTACTTC. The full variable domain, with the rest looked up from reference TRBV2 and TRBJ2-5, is EPEVTQTPSHQVTQMGQEVILRCVPISNHLYFYWYRQILGQKVEFLVSFYNNEISEKSEIFDDQFSVERPDGSNFTLKIRSTKLEDSAMYFCASSRGLAGEETQYFGPGTRLLVL.

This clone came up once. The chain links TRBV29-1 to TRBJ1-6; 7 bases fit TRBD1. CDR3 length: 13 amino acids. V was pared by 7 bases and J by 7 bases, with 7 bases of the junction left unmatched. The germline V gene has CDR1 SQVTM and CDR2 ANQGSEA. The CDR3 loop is CSAQTGSNSPLHF. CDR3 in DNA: TGCAGCGCTCAGACAGGGAGCAATTCACCCCTCCACTTT.

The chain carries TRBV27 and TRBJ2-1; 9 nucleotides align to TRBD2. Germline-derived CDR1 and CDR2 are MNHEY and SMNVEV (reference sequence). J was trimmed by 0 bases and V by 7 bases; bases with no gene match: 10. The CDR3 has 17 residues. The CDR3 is CASNPGFSGSSYNEQFF. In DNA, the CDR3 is TGTGCCAGCAATCCTGGATTTAGCGGGAGCTCCTACAATGAGCAGTTCTTC.

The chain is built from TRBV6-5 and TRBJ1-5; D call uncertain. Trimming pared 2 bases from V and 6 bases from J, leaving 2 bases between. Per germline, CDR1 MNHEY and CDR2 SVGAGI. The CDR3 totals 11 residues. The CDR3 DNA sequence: TGTGCCAGCAGTTACAGTCAGCCCCAGCATTTT. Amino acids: CASSYSQPQHF.

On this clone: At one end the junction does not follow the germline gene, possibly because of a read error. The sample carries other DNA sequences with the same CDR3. The CDR3 sequence: CASSPSYSYEQYF. In DNA, the CDR3 is TGTGCCAGCTCACCTTCCTACTCCTATGAGCAGTACTTC. This rearrangement joins TRBV18 to TRBJ2-7, with unresolved D. CDR1 KGHSH and CDR2 LQKENI come from the germline V gene. The CDR3 is made up of 13 amino acids.

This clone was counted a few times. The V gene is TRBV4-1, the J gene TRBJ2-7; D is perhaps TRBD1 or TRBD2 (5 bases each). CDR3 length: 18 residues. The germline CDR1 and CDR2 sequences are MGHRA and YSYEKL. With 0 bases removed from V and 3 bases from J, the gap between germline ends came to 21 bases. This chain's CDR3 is CASSQESGTTSSGYEQYF. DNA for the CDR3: TGCGCCAGCAGCCAAGAGTCCGGGACGACCTCTTCGGGCTACGAGCAGTACTTC.

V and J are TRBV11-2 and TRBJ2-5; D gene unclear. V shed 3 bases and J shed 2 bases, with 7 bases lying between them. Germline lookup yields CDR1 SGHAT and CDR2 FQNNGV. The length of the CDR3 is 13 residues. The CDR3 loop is CASSFGFQETQYF. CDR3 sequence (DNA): TGTGCCAGCAGCTTTGGGTTTCAAGAGACCCAGTACTTC.

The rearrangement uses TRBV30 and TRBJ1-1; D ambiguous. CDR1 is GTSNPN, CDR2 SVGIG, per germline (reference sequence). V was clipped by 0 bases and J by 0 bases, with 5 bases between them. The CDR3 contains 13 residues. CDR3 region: CAWSVKLNTEAFF. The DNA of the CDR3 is TGTGCCTGGAGTGTAAAGCTGAACACTGAAGCTTTCTTT. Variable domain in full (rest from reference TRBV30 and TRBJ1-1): SQTIHQWPATLVQPVGSPLSLECTVEGTSNPNLYWYRQAAGRGLQLLFYSVGIGQISSEVPQNLSASRPQDRQFILSSKKLLLSDSGFYLCAWSVKLNTEAFFGQGTRLTVV.

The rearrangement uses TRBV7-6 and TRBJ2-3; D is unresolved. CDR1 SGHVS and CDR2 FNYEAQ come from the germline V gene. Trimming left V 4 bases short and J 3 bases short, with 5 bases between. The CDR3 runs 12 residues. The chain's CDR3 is CASSSATDTQYF. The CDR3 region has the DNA TGTGCCAGCAGCTCGGCAACAGATACGCAGTATTTT.

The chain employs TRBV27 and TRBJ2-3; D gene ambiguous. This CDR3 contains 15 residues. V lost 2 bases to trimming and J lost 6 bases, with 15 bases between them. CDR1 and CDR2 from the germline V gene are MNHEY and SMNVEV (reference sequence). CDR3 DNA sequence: TGTGCCAGCAGTTTAGGCGTCCGGGCTCAGGATACGCAGTATTTT. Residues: CASSLGVRAQDTQYF.

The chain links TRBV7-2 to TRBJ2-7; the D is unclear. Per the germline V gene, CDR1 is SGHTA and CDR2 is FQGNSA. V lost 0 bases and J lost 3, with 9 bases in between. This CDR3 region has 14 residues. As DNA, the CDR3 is TGTGCCAGCAGCTTAGCTAGTCCTGACTACGAGCAGTACTTC. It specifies CASSLASPDYEQYF. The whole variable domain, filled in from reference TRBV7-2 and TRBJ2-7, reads GAGVSQSPSNKVTEKGKDVELRCDPISGHTALYWYRQSLGQGLEFLIYFQGNSAPDKSGLPSDRFSAERTGGSVSTLTIQRTQQEDSAVYLCASSLASPDYEQYFGPGTRLTVT.

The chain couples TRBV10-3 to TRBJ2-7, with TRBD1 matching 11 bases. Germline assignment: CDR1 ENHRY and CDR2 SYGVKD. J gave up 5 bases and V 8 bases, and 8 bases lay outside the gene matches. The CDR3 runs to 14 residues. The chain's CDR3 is CAIGHRDRGDEQYF. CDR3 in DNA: TGTGCCATCGGTCACCGGGACAGGGGGGACGAGCAGTACTTC.

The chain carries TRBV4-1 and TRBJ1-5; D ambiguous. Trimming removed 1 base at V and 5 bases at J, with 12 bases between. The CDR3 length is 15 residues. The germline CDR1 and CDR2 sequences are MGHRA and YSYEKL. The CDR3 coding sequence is TGCGCCAGCAGCCAAGTAGGAGCTAACTATCAGCCCCAGCATTTT. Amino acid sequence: CASSQVGANYQPQHF.

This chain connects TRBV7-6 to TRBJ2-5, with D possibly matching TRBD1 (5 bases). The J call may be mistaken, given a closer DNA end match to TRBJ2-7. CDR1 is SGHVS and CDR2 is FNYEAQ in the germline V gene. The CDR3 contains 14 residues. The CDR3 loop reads CASSLEAGSYEQYF. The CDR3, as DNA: TGTGCCAGCAGCTTAGAGGCAGGGTCCTACGAGCAGTACTTC.

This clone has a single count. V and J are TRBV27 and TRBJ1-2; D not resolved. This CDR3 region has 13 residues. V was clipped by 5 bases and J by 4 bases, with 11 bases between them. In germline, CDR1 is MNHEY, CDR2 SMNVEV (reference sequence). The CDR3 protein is CASSPQESYGYTF. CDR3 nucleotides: TGTGCCAGCAGTCCCCAGGAATCCTATGGCTACACCTTC.

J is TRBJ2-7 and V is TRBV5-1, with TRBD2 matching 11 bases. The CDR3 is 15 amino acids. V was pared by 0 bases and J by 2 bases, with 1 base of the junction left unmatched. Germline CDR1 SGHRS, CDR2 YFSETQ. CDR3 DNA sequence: TGCGCCAGCAGCTTGGGACTAGCGGGGACCTACGAGCAGTACTTC. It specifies CASSLGLAGTYEQYF.

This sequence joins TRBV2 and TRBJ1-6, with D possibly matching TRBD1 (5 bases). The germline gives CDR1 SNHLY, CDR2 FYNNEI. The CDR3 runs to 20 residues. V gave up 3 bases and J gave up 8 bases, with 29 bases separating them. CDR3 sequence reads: CASSDPIWGRAGGVDSPLHF. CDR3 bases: TGTGCCAGCAGTGACCCCATTTGGGGCAGGGCCGGGGGGGTGGATTCACCCCTCCACTTT.

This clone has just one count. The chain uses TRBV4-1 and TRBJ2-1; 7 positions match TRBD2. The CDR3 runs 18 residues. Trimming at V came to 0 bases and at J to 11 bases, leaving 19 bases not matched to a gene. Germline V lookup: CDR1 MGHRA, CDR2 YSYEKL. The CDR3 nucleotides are TGCGCCAGCAGCCAAGATTGGTCGCGGGAGCCCTCCCGGGGGAAGCAGTTCTTC. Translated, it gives CASSQDWSREPSRGKQFF.

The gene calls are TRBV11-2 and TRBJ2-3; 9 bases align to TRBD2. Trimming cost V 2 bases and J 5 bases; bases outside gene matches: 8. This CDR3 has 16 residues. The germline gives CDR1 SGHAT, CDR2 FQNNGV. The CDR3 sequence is CASSLLAGSLIDTQYF. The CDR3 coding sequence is TGTGCCAGCAGCTTACTAGCGGGGTCCCTGATAGATACGCAGTATTTT.